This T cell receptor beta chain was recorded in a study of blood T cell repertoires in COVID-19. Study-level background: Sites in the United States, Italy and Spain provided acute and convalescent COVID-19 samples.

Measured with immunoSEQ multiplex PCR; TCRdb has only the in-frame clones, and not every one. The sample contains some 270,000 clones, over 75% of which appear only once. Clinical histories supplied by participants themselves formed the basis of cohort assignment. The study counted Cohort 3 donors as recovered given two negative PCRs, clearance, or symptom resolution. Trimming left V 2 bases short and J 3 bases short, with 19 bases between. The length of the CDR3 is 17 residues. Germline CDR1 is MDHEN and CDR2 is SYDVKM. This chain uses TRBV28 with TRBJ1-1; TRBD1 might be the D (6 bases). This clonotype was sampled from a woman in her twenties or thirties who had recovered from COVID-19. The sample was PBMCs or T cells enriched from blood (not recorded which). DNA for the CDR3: TGTGCCAGCAGTTTACGCGGCGGGGGGCCCAGGGACACTGAAGCTTTCTTT. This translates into CASSLRGGGPRDTEAFF.